The following is a TCR beta chain sequence with its context. Its antigen is currently unknown. This CDR3 region has 13 residues. Germline V gene lookup returns CDR1 SGHAT and CDR2 FQNNGV. The V segment lost 1 base and the J segment 5 bases; nucleotides outside the gene matches: 2. Each donor was healthy, and each was a bone marrow donor. Though probably carrying unrecorded immune exposures, donors were nominally healthy at sampling. This specimen comes from a study of cytomegalovirus exposure and HLA in healthy donors. Study observations and caveats: V segments that were indistinguishable, TRBV6-2 and TRBV6-3 among them, were omitted from analysis.

PCR employed 60 Vbeta and 13 Jbeta primers. Only in-frame clones appear in the TCRdb table, and some are missing; sequencing was by immunoSEQ multiplex PCR. Among about 200,000 clones listed, 70% to 80% were seen once. The chain uses TRBV11-2 and TRBJ2-7; TRBD1 matches 7 bases. This clonotype was obtained from a man aged 40-49 years in good health and CMV-seronegative. Sequenced material: PBMCs. The CDR3 reads CASSLGQGDEQYF. DNA of the CDR3: TGTGCCAGCAGCTTAGGACAGGGAGACGAGCAGTACTTC.